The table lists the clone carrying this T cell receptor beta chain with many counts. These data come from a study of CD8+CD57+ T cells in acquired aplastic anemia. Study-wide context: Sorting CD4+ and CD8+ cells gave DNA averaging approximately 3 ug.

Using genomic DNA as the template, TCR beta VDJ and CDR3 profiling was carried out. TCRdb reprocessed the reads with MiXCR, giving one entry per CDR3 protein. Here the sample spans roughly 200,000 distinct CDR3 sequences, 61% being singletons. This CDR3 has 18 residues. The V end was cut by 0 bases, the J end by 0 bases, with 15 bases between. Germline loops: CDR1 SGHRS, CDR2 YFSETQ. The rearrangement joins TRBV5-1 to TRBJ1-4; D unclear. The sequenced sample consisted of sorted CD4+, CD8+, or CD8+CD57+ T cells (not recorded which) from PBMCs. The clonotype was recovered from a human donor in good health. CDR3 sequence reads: CASSLGVSGFATNEKLFF. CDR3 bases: TGCGCCAGCAGCTTGGGGGTATCGGGGTTTGCAACTAATGAAAAACTGTTTTTT.